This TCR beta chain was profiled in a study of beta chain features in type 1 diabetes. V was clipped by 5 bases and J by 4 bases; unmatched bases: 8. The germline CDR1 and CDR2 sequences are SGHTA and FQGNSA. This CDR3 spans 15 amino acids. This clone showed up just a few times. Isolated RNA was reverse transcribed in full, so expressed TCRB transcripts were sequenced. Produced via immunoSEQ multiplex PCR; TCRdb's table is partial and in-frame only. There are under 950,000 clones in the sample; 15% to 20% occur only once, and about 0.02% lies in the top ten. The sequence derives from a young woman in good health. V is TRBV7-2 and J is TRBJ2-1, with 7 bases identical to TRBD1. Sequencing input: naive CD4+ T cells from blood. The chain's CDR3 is CASSRRDSGYNEQFF. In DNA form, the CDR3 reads TGTGCCAGCAGCCGCCGGGACAGTGGGTACAATGAGCAGTTCTTC.